Listed below are T cell receptor beta chains from one sample, sequenced in a study of T cells after somatic rescue of genetic block. The assay was immunoSEQ multiplex PCR, and TCRdb's table has in-frame clones only and misses some. The data hold 88,000 or so clones, with 70% to 90% observed a single time. Material for sequencing was peripheral blood mononuclear cells (PBMCs). These receptors were taken from a woman aged 18 to 35. The CDR3 runs from the conserved cysteine through the conserved F or W. The order of the fields is J gene, V gene, CDR3 protein.

J: TRBJ2-7
V: TRBV6-5
CDR3: CASRSLGGSSYEQYF

J: TRBJ1-5
V: TRBV28
CDR3: CASSTTGETYQPQHF

J: TRBJ1-5
V: TRBV2
CDR3: CASSVGTASNQPQHF

J: TRBJ2-3
V: TRBV4-1
CDR3: CASSQEPGSFADTQYF

J: TRBJ2-4
V: TRBV29-1
CDR3: CSVEVGGAGNNIQYF

J: TRBJ2-2
V: TRBV7-3
CDR3: CASSSTGPGELFF

J: TRBJ2-5
V: TRBV27
CDR3: CASIGRLAGVRAQYF

J: TRBJ1-1
V: TRBV28
CDR3: CASSLYEIAEAFF

J: TRBJ1-4
V: TRBV5-1
CDR3: CASSGGGHGEKLFF

J: TRBJ1-2
V: TRBV2
CDR3: CASSEQNYGYTF

J: TRBJ1-4
V: TRBV6-5
CDR3: CASSYVRGSGNEKLFF

J: TRBJ2-3
V: TRBV5-4
CDR3: CASSLGGRTRDTQYF

J: TRBJ2-5
V: TRBV11-3
CDR3: CASSSSDTWGETQYF